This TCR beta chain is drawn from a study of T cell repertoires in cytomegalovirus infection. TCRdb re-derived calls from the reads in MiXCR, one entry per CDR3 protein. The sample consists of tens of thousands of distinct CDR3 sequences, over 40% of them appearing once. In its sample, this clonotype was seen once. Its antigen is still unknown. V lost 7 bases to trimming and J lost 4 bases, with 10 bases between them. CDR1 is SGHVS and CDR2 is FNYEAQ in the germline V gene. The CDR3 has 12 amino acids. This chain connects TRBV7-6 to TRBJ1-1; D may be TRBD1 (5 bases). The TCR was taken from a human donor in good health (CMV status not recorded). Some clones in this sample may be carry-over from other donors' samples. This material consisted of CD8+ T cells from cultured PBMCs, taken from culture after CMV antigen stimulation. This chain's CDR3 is CASKGRATEAFF. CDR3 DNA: TGTGCCAGCAAGGGCAGGGCCACTGAAGCTTTCTTT.